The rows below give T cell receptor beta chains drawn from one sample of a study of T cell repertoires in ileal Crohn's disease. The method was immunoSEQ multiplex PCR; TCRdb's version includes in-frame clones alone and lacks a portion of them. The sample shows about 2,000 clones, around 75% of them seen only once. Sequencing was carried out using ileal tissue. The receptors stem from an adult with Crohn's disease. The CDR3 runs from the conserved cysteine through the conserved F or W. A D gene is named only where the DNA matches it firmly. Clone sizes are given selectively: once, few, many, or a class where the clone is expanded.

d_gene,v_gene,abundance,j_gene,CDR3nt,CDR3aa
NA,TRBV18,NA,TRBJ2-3,TGTGCCAGCTCATCACAACAGACAGATACGCAGTATTTT,CASSSQQTDTQYF
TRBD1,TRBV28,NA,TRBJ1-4,TGTGCCAGCAGCCATACTCGACAGGGTACAAATGAAAAACTGTTTTTT,CASSHTRQGTNEKLFF
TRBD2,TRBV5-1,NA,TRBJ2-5,TGCGCCAGCAGCCCCCTGGGGGGGGGAGAGACCCAGTACTTC,CASSPLGGGETQYF
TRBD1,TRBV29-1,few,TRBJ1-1,TGCAGCGTTGAGGATGGACAGGTGAACACTGAAGCTTTCTTT,CSVEDGQVNTEAFF
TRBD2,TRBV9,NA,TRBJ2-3,TGTGCCAGCAGCCTGACTAGCGGGAGACCTAGCACAGATACGCAGTATTTT,CASSLTSGRPSTDTQYF
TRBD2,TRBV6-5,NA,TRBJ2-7,TGTGCCAGCAGTTCCCCCCGGGGGGGGCTATACGAGCAGTACTTC,CASSSPRGGLYEQYF
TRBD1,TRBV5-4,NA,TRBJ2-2,TGTGCCAGCAGGCGACAGGGGAACACCGGGGAGCTGTTTTTT,CASRRQGNTGELFF
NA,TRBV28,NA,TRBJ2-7,TGTGCCAGCAGTTTATTAAGGGGGATCTACGAGCAGTACTTC,CASSLLRGIYEQYF
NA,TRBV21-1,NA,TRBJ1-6,TGTGCCAGCAGCAAAGGACGGTTCGCCTATAATTCACCCCTCCACTTT,CASSKGRFAYNSPLHF
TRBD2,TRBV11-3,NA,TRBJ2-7,TGTGCCAGCAGCTTTAGCGGGGGGCCTCAATACGAGCAGTACTTC,CASSFSGGPQYEQYF
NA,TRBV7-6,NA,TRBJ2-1,TGTGCCAGCAGCCCCCTCTATGAGCAGTTCTTC,CASSPLYEQFF
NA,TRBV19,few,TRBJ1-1,TGTGCCAGTAGTATGGGGGGGGGCACTGAAGCTTTCTTT,CASSMGGGTEAFF
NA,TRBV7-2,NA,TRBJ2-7,TGTGCCAGCAGCTTAGGAGGAGGGGACGCCTACGAGCAGTACTTC,CASSLGGGDAYEQYF
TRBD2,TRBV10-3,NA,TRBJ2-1,TGTGCCATCAGTGCGGAGCGGGGCTGGGAGCAGTTCTTC,CAISAERGWEQFF
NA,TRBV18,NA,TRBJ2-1,TGTGCCAGCTCACCCTGGGGGGTGAGCAACAATGAGCAGTTCTTC,CASSPWGVSNNEQFF
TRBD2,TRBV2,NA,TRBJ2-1,TGTGCCAGCAGTCCGACTAGCGGGGGGTACAATGAGCAGTTCTTC,CASSPTSGGYNEQFF